The 20 T cell receptor beta chains presented below share a single source sample, sequenced in a study of spatial heterogeneity in lung cancer. Time point meaning: sample taken at primary tumor resection. Tumor, nontumor lung or frozen PBMC supplied whole RNA that was sequenced unsorted. TCRdb re-derived calls from the 5' RACE reads in MiXCR, one entry per CDR3 protein. In the table there are around 63,000 distinct CDR3 sequences, 7% to 10% of which are singletons. The sequenced sample was PBMCs, obtained at surgery. These receptors were collected from a female donor with early-stage non-small cell lung cancer.

The sample holds a few counts of this clonotype. The chain employs TRBV2 and TRBJ1-4; possible D gene TRBD1, 5 bases. Germline V gene data show CDR1 as SNHLY and CDR2 as FYNNEI. V lost 6 bases and J 6 bases, leaving 14 bases between the germline ends. CDR3 size: 14 residues. CDR3 residues: CASRRDPVDEKLFF. CDR3 DNA sequence: TGTGCCAGCAGGCGGGACCCTGTGGATGAAAAACTGTTTTTT.

The V and J genes are TRBV7-3 and TRBJ1-1; D remains unclear. This CDR3 contains 14 residues. Germline V gene data show CDR1 as SGHTA and CDR2 as FQGTGA. Trimming cost V 3 bases and J 0 bases, with 8 bases left between them. The CDR3 nucleotides read TGTGCCAGCAGCTTCACGACCGTGAACACTGAAGCTTTCTTT. Protein product: CASSFTTVNTEAFF.

This clonotype was found many times. The DNA for the CDR3 is TGCGCCAGCAGACGGGTTACCTACAATGAGCAGTTCTTC. This encodes CASRRVTYNEQFF. V usage is TRBV5-1 and J usage is TRBJ2-1; unclear D gene. V dropped 5 bases and J dropped 2 bases, with 8 bases sitting between them. CDR1 and CDR2 from the germline V gene are SGHRS and YFSETQ. There are 13 residues in the CDR3.

This clonotype was observed a few times. This rearrangement joins TRBV11-2 to TRBJ2-7; 8 bases fit TRBD1. This CDR3 has 15 amino acids. Trimming cost V 5 bases and J 3 bases; bases outside gene matches: 9. In germline, CDR1 is SGHAT, CDR2 FQNNGV. CDR3: CASSLQTGGGYEQYV. For the CDR3, the DNA is TGTGCCAGCAGCCTACAAACAGGGGGAGGCTACGAGCAGTACGTC.

This clonotype was seen only a few times. The chain recombines TRBV5-1 with TRBJ1-1; 9 nucleotides match TRBD1. Trimming at V came to 4 bases and at J to 5 bases, leaving 6 bases not matched to a gene. Germline CDR1 and CDR2: SGHRS and YFSETQ. The CDR3 consists of 14 residues. CDR3 sequence: CASSGQGRWTEAFF. The CDR3 coding sequence is TGCGCCAGCAGCGGACAGGGGAGATGGACTGAAGCTTTCTTT. Complete variable domain (other parts from reference TRBV5-1 and TRBJ1-1): KAGVTQTPRYLIKTRGQQVTLSCSPISGHRSVSWYQQTPGQGLQFLFEYFSETQRNKGNFPGRFSGRQFSNSRSEMNVSTLELGDSALYLCASSGQGRWTEAFFGQGTRLTVV.

The sample holds many counts of this clonotype. This chain uses TRBV20-1 with TRBJ2-7, with 9 bases fitting TRBD2. Per the germline V gene, CDR1 is DFQATT and CDR2 is SNEGSKA (reference sequence). Losses at the gene ends were 1 base for V and 4 bases for J; bases not matched to a gene: 11. The CDR3 totals 16 residues. As DNA, the CDR3 is TGCAGTGCTAGAGCGTCTATCGGGACTAGCAATTACGAGCAGTACTTC. This encodes CSARASIGTSNYEQYF.

This clonotype was picked up a small number of times. V is TRBV19 and J is TRBJ2-2; tentative D call: TRBD1 (6 bases). The germline gives CDR1 LNHDA, CDR2 SQIVND (reference sequence). V shed 3 bases and J shed 5 bases, with 10 bases lying between them. CDR3 length: 14 amino acids. Here the CDR3 reads CASSISQGTGELFF. In nucleotides, the CDR3 is TGTGCCAGTAGTATCTCGCAGGGGACCGGGGAGCTGTTTTTT.

V is TRBV30 and J is TRBJ1-2; D unclear. Trimming cost V 4 bases and J 2 bases, with 11 bases left between them. Germline V gene sequence: CDR1 GTSNPN, CDR2 SVGIG (reference sequence). The CDR3 loop spans 13 amino acids. CDR3 protein: CAWKRYPNYGYTF. In DNA form, the CDR3 reads TGTGCCTGGAAACGGTATCCGAACTATGGCTACACCTTC.

This clonotype was counted between two and nine times. This rearrangement joins TRBV6-1 to TRBJ1-5; D not resolved. The CDR3 consists of 15 residues. Germline V gives CDR1 MNHNS, CDR2 SASEGT. V was trimmed by 7 bases and J by 6 bases, leaving 19 bases between them. CDR3 DNA sequence: TGTGCCAGCAATTCTCTAGGAACGATGGGTCAGCCCCAGCATTTT. Its translation: CASNSLGTMGQPQHF.

A few counts support this clonotype. This chain joins TRBV12-3 or TRBV12-4 and TRBJ1-6; D is perhaps TRBD1 (5 bases). Between the trimmed V and J ends, which lost 4 bases and 8 bases, there was a span of 18 bases. The CDR3 totals 16 residues. The CDR3 protein is CASSSARGQGHSPLHF. In DNA, the CDR3 is TGTGCCAGCAGTTCCGCCCGCGGGCAGGGTCATTCACCCCTCCACTTT.

The chain links TRBV7-8 to TRBJ2-5; tentatively, D is TRBD1 (6 bases). Trimming pared 5 bases from V and 1 base from J, leaving 17 bases between. This CDR3 contains 16 residues. CDR1 is SGHVS and CDR2 is FQNEAQ in the germline V gene. Here the CDR3 reads CASSPYPDSGQETQYF. CDR3 sequence (DNA): TGTGCCAGCAGCCCGTACCCGGACAGCGGCCAAGAGACCCAGTACTTC. Variable domain in full (rest from reference TRBV7-8 and TRBJ2-5): GAGVSQSPRYKVAKRGQDVALRCDPISGHVSLFWYQQALGQGPEFLTYFQNEAQLDKSGLPSDRFFAERPEGSVSTLKIQRTQQEDSAVYLCASSPYPDSGQETQYFGPGTRLLVL.

The chain couples TRBV6-5 to TRBJ2-3; D may be TRBD2 (6 bases). Per the germline V gene, CDR1 is MNHEY and CDR2 is SVGAGI. The CDR3 sequence is 16 residues long. The ends were cut back, 5 bases at V and 0 bases at J, with 15 bases in the middle. Here the CDR3 DNA reads TGTGCCAGCAGTACATTAGCGGCATCTAGCACAGATACGCAGTATTTT. Translated: CASSTLAASSTDTQYF.

This clonotype was found many times. The V gene is TRBV29-1, the J gene TRBJ1-2; D not resolved. Germline loops: CDR1 SQVTM, CDR2 ANQGSEA. V dropped 6 bases and J dropped 8 bases, with 13 bases sitting between them. The CDR3 spans 11 residues. The CDR3 DNA reads TGCAGCGTCGACGAGATCGGCGGCTACACCTTC. This translates into CSVDEIGGYTF.

This clonotype was recorded a few times. The rearrangement links TRBV28 to TRBJ2-5; TRBD1 matches 9 bases. Germline V gives CDR1 MDHEN, CDR2 SYDVKM. This CDR3 comprises 15 residues. Unmatched junction bases numbered 8, after V lost 5 bases and J lost 4 bases. For the CDR3, the DNA is TGTGCCAGCAGTATTCCCACAGGGGGCGCAGAGACCCAGTACTTC. Its translation: CASSIPTGGAETQYF.

The gene calls are TRBV2 and TRBJ1-4, with D maybe TRBD1 (5 bases). Germline CDR1 is SNHLY and CDR2 is FYNNEI. Trimming left V 8 bases short and J 0 bases short, with 22 bases between. CDR3 length: 18 residues. The CDR3 is CASRPDTPGFATNEKLFF. The CDR3 region has the DNA TGTGCCAGCCGTCCGGACACTCCCGGATTTGCAACTAATGAAAAACTGTTTTTT.

This clonotype was picked up many times. The V gene is TRBV6-1, the J gene TRBJ1-3; D is undetermined. Trimming shortened V by 4 bases and J by 0 bases, and 10 bases separated the two germline ends. The germline V gene has CDR1 MNHNS and CDR2 SASEGT. The CDR3 loop spans 15 amino acids. The CDR3 spells CASSVAERSGNTIYF. The CDR3 nucleotides are TGTGCCAGCAGTGTCGCTGAACGCTCTGGAAACACCATATATTTT.

This clonotype was detected a few times. The chain employs TRBV11-2 and TRBJ2-7; D unclear. The CDR3 totals 12 residues. The V end was cut by 2 bases, the J end by 4 bases, with 6 bases between. Germline values: CDR1 SGHAT, CDR2 FQNNGV. CDR3 region: CASSLFPYEQYF. In nucleotides, the CDR3 is TGTGCCAGCAGCTTATTCCCATACGAGCAGTACTTC.

This clonotype occurred a few times. The rearrangement joins TRBV18 to TRBJ2-3; TRBD1 matches 8 bases. V lost 2 bases, J lost 2 bases, and 6 bases stayed unmatched. Germline CDR1 reads KGHSH; CDR2 reads LQKENI. The CDR3 extends over 16 amino acids. In DNA form, the CDR3 reads TGTGCCAGCTCACCATCGGGACAGGTTCTCACAGATACGCAGTATTTT. It encodes CASSPSGQVLTDTQYF.

This clonotype was recorded at least ten times. This sequence joins TRBV7-2 and TRBJ1-4, with D tentatively TRBD1 (5 bases). Trimming stripped 4 bases from V and 2 bases from J, with 11 bases between. CDR1 is SGHTA, CDR2 FQGNSA, per germline. This CDR3 comprises 15 residues. CDR3 amino acids: CASSSQRGTNEKLFF. Here the CDR3 DNA reads TGTGCCAGCAGCTCTCAACGGGGCACTAATGAAAAACTGTTTTTT.

The chain joins TRBV25-1 to TRBJ1-5; no clear D gene. The CDR3 is 15 amino acids. V lost 6 bases and J 1 base, leaving 13 bases between the germline ends. Germline V gene lookup returns CDR1 MGHDK and CDR2 SYGVNS. This CDR3 is CASSEVGISNQPQHF. The CDR3 nucleotides read TGTGCCAGCAGCGAGGTGGGGATAAGCAATCAGCCCCAGCATTTT.